The rows below give T cell receptor beta chains drawn from one sample of a study of blood T cell repertoires in COVID-19. Produced via immunoSEQ multiplex PCR; TCRdb's table is partial and in-frame only. Of roughly 250,000 clones listed, approximately 90% were seen once; the top ten hold 0.99%. Material for sequencing was peripheral blood. The receptors here all came from a woman aged 40 to 50 who had recovered from COVID-19. Each CDR3 is given with its conserved first and last residue. A D gene is named only where the DNA matches it firmly. The listing skips clone size in some rows; elsewhere it reads once, few, many or a size class.

clone size,V gene,J gene,D gene,CDR3 protein,CDR3 DNA
NA,TRBV30,TRBJ2-7,TRBD1,CAWSAPGGVLPAQYF,TGTGCCTGGAGTGCCCCAGGGGGCGTCCTCCCCGCGCAGTACTTC
NA,TRBV3-1/TRBV3-2,TRBJ2-1,TRBD2,CASSQDGLAGPYNEQFF,TGTGCCAGCAGCCAAGACGGACTAGCGGGACCCTACAATGAGCAGTTCTTC
NA,TRBV19,TRBJ1-2,TRBD1,CASSDPGGVGYGYTF,TGTGCCAGTAGCGACCCAGGGGGCGTCGGCTATGGCTACACCTTC
few,TRBV19,TRBJ1-5,NA,CAASEGNQPQHF,TGTGCCGCCTCCGAGGGCAATCAGCCCCAGCATTTT
NA,TRBV27,TRBJ2-1,NA,CASSPYSRRRHREQFF,TGTGCCAGCAGTCCCTACTCCCGCCGAAGGCACAGGGAGCAGTTCTTC
NA,TRBV7-3,TRBJ2-7,NA,CASSPAGGHSYEQYF,TGTGCCAGCAGCCCCGCGGGTGGGCACTCCTACGAGCAGTACTTC
NA,TRBV7-3,TRBJ1-4,TRBD1,CASSPRQGGQLFF,TGTGCCAGCAGCCCAAGACAGGGGGGGCAACTGTTTTTT
NA,TRBV9,TRBJ1-1,NA,CASSVGGGGATEAFF,TGTGCCAGCAGCGTAGGGGGAGGGGGTGCCACTGAAGCTTTCTTT
NA,TRBV19,TRBJ1-5,TRBD1,CASSQFGGQGARGNQPQHF,TGTGCCAGTAGCCAATTCGGGGGACAGGGGGCGCGGGGCAATCAGCCCCAGCATTTT
NA,TRBV9,TRBJ2-7,TRBD1,CASSPLDRGLRDEQYF,TGTGCCAGCAGCCCCCTGGACAGGGGCCTTCGGGACGAGCAGTACTTC
NA,TRBV7-2,TRBJ2-2,TRBD2,CASRTGTRGAGELFF,TGTGCCAGCAGAACCGGGACTAGGGGGGCCGGGGAGCTGTTTTTT
once,TRBV12-5,TRBJ2-3,TRBD2,CASGGGTSGTADTQYF,TGTGCTAGTGGAGGGGGGACTAGCGGGACGGCAGATACGCAGTATTTT
NA,TRBV30,TRBJ1-5,NA,CAWRGGAGAHQPQHF,TGTGCCTGGAGGGGGGGGGCCGGGGCCCATCAGCCCCAGCATTTT
NA,TRBV29-1,TRBJ2-3,TRBD2,CSVKGTSGRGATDKQYF,TGCAGCGTCAAAGGGACTAGCGGGAGAGGGGCCACAGATAAGCAGTATTTT
few,TRBV21-1,TRBJ2-2,NA,CASRGFGVVRAGELFF,TGTGCCAGCAGAGGTTTCGGGGTCGTAAGGGCCGGGGAGCTGTTTTTT
once,TRBV20-1,TRBJ1-1,NA,CSASSLGPEAFF,TGCAGTGCTAGTTCCCTGGGGCCCGAAGCTTTCTTT
NA,TRBV14,TRBJ1-2,NA,CASTPAGPFYGYTF,TGTGCCAGCACCCCTGCGGGGCCCTTCTATGGCTACACCTTC
NA,TRBV2,TRBJ2-5,NA,CASSPGLWETQYF,TGTGCCAGCAGCCCCGGGTTGTGGGAGACCCAGTACTTC
once,TRBV6-5,TRBJ2-3,NA,CASSYSFWADTQYF,TGTGCCAGCAGTTACTCGTTCTGGGCGGATACGCAGTATTTT
once,TRBV7-8,TRBJ1-6,NA,CASSLGAPSGSPLHF,TGTGCCAGCAGCTTAGGGGCCCCATCCGGTTCACCCCTCCACTTT
NA,TRBV30,TRBJ1-1,TRBD1,CAWTPGTGGFGNTEAFF,TGTGCCTGGACCCCGGGGACAGGGGGCTTTGGGAACACTGAAGCTTTCTTT
NA,TRBV4-2,TRBJ1-5,NA,CASSQDWGLDQPQHF,TGTGCCAGCAGCCAAGATTGGGGGCTCGATCAGCCCCAGCATTTT
NA,TRBV25-1,TRBJ2-7,TRBD2,CASSESGGEQYF,TGTGCCAGCAGTGAATCGGGAGGCGAGCAGTACTTC
medium-sized,TRBV6-2/TRBV6-3,TRBJ2-3,TRBD2,CASSYGRATDTQYF,TGTGCCAGCAGTTACGGGAGGGCCACAGATACGCAGTATTTT
NA,TRBV10-3,TRBJ1-5,TRBD1,CAISDGGDRTGSNQPQHF,TGTGCCATCAGTGACGGGGGGGACAGAACGGGGAGCAATCAGCCCCAGCATTTT
NA,TRBV7-3,TRBJ1-2,TRBD1,CASSRGQGAGGGYTF,TGTGCCAGCAGCCGGGGACAGGGGGCAGGTGGTGGCTACACCTTC
NA,TRBV2,TRBJ2-7,NA,CASSDTTGSPREQYF,TGTGCCAGCAGTGACACCACAGGGTCCCCTAGGGAGCAGTACTTC
NA,TRBV7-2,TRBJ1-1,NA,CASSYHRVGTEAFF,TGTGCCAGCAGCTACCACAGGGTAGGCACTGAAGCTTTCTTT
NA,TRBV27,TRBJ1-2,TRBD1,CASKMTGAPNYGYTF,TGTGCCAGCAAAATGACAGGGGCCCCTAACTATGGCTACACCTTC
NA,TRBV28,TRBJ2-3,TRBD2,CASGRGGTGTDTQYF,TGTGCCAGCGGCCGGGGAGGGACGGGGACAGATACGCAGTATTTT
NA,TRBV7-9,TRBJ1-4,NA,CASSSSVSIYNEKLFF,TGTGCCAGCAGCTCCTCGGTATCGATCTATAATGAAAAACTGTTTTTT
NA,TRBV7-6,TRBJ1-5,TRBD1,CASSPGTGYQPQHF,TGTGCCAGCAGCCCTGGGACAGGGTATCAGCCCCAGCATTTT
NA,TRBV3-1/TRBV3-2,TRBJ2-6,TRBD1,CASSALPGQGLSGANVLTF,TGTGCCAGCAGCGCTCTCCCGGGACAGGGGCTCTCTGGGGCCAACGTCCTGACTTTC
NA,TRBV18,TRBJ1-2,NA,CASSPLDLNYGYTF,TGTGCCAGCTCACCACTAGATCTTAACTATGGCTACACCTTC
NA,TRBV5-1,TRBJ2-5,NA,CASSLSLERRETQYF,TGCGCCAGCAGCTTGTCCCTAGAACGTAGGGAGACCCAGTACTTC
once,TRBV10-3,TRBJ1-2,TRBD1,CAISDAGTGWGYTF,TGTGCCATCAGTGATGCCGGGACAGGGTGGGGCTACACCTTC
NA,TRBV25-1,TRBJ2-7,TRBD2,CASSEWGGTKYEQYF,TGTGCCAGCAGTGAATGGGGGGGGACCAAGTACGAGCAGTACTTC
NA,TRBV7-7,TRBJ2-5,NA,CASSLLFRSGTQETQYF,TGTGCTAGCAGCTTATTGTTTCGGAGCGGAACTCAAGAGACCCAGTACTTC
NA,TRBV7-2,TRBJ2-2,TRBD2,CASSAGTSPTGELFF,TGTGCCAGCAGCGCCGGGACTAGCCCGACCGGGGAGCTGTTTTTT
NA,TRBV6-5,TRBJ2-5,TRBD1,CASSPLTGGRETQYF,TGTGCCAGCAGCCCCCTCACAGGGGGCCGGGAGACCCAGTACTTC
NA,TRBV3-1/TRBV3-2,TRBJ2-6,NA,CASSQVRGGANVLTF,TGTGCCAGCAGCCAAGTAAGGGGTGGGGCCAACGTCCTGACTTTC
NA,TRBV9,TRBJ1-3,NA,CASSVGQGNTIYF,TGTGCCAGCAGCGTAGGGCAGGGAAACACCATATATTTT